Reported below is one T cell receptor (beta chain). Its antigen is currently unknown. The CDR3 has 15 residues. The germline V gene encodes CDR1 MNHNS and CDR2 SASEGT. The sample comes from a study of T cells expressing NK-cell markers. In the study overall: Each TCR beta repertoire originated in sorted T cells that were CD3+CD56+NKG2C+, CD3+CD56+NKG2C- or CD3+CD56-NKG2C+. One of eight sequenced donors was HCMV-seronegative; the other seven were seropositive.

TCRdb re-called the 5' RACE reads and shows each CDR3 protein once, DNA omitted. In all, the sample yields approximately 440,000 distinct CDR3 sequences. Findings and caveats of the study: Four donors showed these clonotypes also leading the CD3+CD56-NKG2C+ fraction. CD8+ T cells in over 5 donors included dominant NKG2C+ clonotypes at roughly 1.0-8%.

This TCR derives from a woman aged 45 to 65 in good health. The sample was blood T cells: a sorted CD56 or NKG2C T cell subset, CD4+ or CD8+ T cells, or bulk PBMC T cells (not recorded which). The V call is TRBV6-1, the J call TRBJ2-3; TCRdb picks TRBD1, but there is no DNA to check that call. The CDR3 is CASAIRGNPTDTQYF.